The sequence of this TCR beta chain was determined in a study of CD8+ T cells in alopecia areata. Findings of the study overall: Elevated clonality characterized lesional scalp relative to normal scalp, particularly in alopecia totalis/universalis. The study found that many expanded lesional clones persisted in scalp and blood during tofacitinib.

The treatment here: oral pan-JAK inhibitor, 5-10 mg twice daily. About this clone: Its target is not known.

RNA extraction was followed by reverse transcription into cDNA, which acted as the sequencing template. Clones were read by immunoSEQ multiplex PCR, and TCRdb kept only the in-frame ones, dropping some. The sample comprises about 200,000 clones, 35% to 40% of which are singletons, and 0.48% rests with the top ten. This CDR3 spans 13 amino acids. The germline V gene encodes CDR1 GTSNPN and CDR2 SVGIG (reference sequence). Trimming shortened V by 0 bases and J by 5 bases, and 9 bases separated the two germline ends. J is TRBJ2-3 and V is TRBV30; D is perhaps TRBD1 (5 bases). Here the sequenced sample was CD4+ T cells sorted from blood, taken around week 30, from a patient treated with tofacitinib. This clonotype was obtained from a human donor with alopecia areata. The CDR3 DNA sequence: TGTGCCTGGAGTGTACCAGACAGAGATACGCAGTATTTT. It is translated as CAWSVPDRDTQYF.